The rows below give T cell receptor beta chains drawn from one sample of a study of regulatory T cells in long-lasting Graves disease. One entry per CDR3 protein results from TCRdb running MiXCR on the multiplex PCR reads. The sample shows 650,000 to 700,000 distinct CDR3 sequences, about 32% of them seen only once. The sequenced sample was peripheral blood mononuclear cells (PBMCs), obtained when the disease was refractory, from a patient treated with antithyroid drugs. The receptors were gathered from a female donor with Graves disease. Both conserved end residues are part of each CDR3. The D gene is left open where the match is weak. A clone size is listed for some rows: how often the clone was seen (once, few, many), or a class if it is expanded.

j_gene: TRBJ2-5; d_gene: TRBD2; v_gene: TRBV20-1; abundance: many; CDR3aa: CSAFPLLSGRAPETQYF; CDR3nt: TGCAGTGCTTTTCCTTTACTTAGCGGGAGGGCCCCGGAGACCCAGTACTTC
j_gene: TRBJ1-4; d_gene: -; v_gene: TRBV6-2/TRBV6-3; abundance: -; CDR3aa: CVSSDRSATNEKLFF; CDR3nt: TGTGTCAGCAGTGACCGGTCAGCAACTAATGAAAAACTGTTTTTT
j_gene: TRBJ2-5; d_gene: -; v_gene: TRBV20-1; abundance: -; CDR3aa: CSAGGERQGKETQYF; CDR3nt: TGCAGTGCTGGGGGGGAGAGACAGGGGAAAGAGACCCAGTACTTC
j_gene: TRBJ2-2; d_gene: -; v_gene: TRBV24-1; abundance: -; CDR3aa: CATSFAGNTGELFF; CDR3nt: TGTGCCACCAGTTTTGCAGGGAACACCGGGGAGCTGTTTTTT
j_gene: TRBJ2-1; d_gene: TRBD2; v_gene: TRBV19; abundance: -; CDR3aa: CASSQTSYSYNEQFF; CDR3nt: TGTGCCAGTAGTCAGACTAGCTATTCCTACAATGAGCAGTTCTTC
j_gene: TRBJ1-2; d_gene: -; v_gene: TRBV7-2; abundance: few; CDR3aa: CASTRTLNYGYTF; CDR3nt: TGTGCCAGCACCCGGACCCTTAACTATGGCTACACCTTC
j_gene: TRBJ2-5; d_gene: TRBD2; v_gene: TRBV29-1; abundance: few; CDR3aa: CSVVLAGRPQETQYF; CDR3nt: TGCAGCGTTGTACTAGCGGGACGTCCTCAAGAGACCCAGTACTTC
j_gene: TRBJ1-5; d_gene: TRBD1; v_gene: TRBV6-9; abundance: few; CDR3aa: CASSYPGQGAHQPQHF; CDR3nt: TGTGCCAGCAGTTACCCGGGACAGGGGGCGCATCAGCCCCAGCATTTT
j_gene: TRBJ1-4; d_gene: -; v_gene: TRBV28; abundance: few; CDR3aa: CASRGRGELFF; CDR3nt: TGTGCCAGCAGAGGCCGCGGGGAACTGTTTTTT
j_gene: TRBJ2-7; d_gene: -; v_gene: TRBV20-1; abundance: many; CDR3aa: CSASISVSSYEQYF; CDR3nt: TGCAGTGCCTCGATTAGTGTCAGCTCCTACGAGCAGTACTTC
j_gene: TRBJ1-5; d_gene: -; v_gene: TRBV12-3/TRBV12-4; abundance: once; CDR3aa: CASSYGPTAHQPQHF; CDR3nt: TGTGCCAGCAGTTACGGCCCGACAGCGCATCAGCCCCAGCATTTT
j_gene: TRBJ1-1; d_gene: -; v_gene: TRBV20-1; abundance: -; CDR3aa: CSARDIDVQKTNTEAFF; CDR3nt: TGCAGTGCTAGAGATATTGACGTACAGAAGACGAACACTGAAGCTTTCTTT
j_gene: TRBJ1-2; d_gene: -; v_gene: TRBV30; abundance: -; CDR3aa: CAYYPALGVGGYTF; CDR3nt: TGTGCCTACTACCCCGCCCTCGGGGTGGGAGGCTACACCTTC
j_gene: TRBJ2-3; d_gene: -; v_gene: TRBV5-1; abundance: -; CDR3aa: CASSLDVSSTDTQYF; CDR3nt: TGCGCCAGCAGCCTGGACGTGTCTAGCACAGATACGCAGTATTTT
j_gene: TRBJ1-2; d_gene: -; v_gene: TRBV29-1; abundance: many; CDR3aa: CSVTTTDSDYGYTF; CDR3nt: TGCAGCGTAACCACCACGGACAGCGACTATGGCTACACCTTC
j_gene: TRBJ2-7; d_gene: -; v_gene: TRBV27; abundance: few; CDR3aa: CASSSLRAGYEQYF; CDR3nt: TGTGCCAGCAGTTCCTTAAGAGCAGGGTACGAGCAGTACTTC
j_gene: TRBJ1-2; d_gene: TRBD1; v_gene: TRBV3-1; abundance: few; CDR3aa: CASSPGQVLDGYTF; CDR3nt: TGTGCCAGCAGCCCTGGACAGGTTCTGGATGGCTACACCTTC
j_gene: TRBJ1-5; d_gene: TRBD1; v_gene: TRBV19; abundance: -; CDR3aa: CASSISTGGGQPQHF; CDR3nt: TGTGCCAGTAGTATATCGACAGGGGGCGGCCAGCCCCAGCATTTT
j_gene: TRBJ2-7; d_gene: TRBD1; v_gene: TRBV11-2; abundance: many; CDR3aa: CASSLVGTVSYEQYF; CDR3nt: TGTGCCAGCAGCTTAGTGGGGACAGTCTCCTACGAGCAGTACTTC
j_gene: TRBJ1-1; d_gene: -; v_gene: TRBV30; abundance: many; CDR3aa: CAWSGGLGNTEAFF; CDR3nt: TGTGCCTGGAGTGGCGGACTTGGGAACACTGAAGCTTTCTTT
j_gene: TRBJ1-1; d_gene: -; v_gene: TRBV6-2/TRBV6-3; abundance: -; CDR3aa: CASRNPELDSQNTEAFF; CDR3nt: TGTGCCAGCAGGAACCCGGAGCTGGACAGCCAGAACACTGAAGCTTTCTTT
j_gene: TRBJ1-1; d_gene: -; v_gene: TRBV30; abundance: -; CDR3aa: CAWTGARTEAFF; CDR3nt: TGTGCCTGGACGGGGGCGAGAACTGAAGCTTTCTTT
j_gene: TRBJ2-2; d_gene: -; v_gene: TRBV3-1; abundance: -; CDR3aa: CASGQGVTGELFF; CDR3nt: TGTGCCAGCGGGCAGGGTGTCACCGGGGAGCTGTTTTTT
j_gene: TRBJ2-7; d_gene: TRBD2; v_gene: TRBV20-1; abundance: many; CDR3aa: CSAETSGSYEQYF; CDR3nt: TGCAGCGCTGAGACTAGCGGGAGTTACGAGCAGTACTTC
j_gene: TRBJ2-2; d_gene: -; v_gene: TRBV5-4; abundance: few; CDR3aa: CASSLSVGEITGELFF; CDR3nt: TGTGCCAGCAGCTTGTCCGTGGGAGAGATCACCGGGGAGCTGTTTTTT
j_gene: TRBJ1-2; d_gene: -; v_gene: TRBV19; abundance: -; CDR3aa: CASSINSYYGYTF; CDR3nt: TGTGCCAGTAGTATTAACAGCTATTATGGCTACACCTTC
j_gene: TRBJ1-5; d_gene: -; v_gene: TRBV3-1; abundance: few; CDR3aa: CASSQGRGQPQHF; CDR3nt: TGTGCCAGCAGCCAGGGGAGGGGTCAGCCCCAGCATTTT
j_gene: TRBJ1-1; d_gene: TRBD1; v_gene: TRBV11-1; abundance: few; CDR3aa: CASRQDRGLATEAFF; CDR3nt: TGTGCCAGCAGGCAAGACAGGGGGCTGGCCACTGAAGCTTTCTTT
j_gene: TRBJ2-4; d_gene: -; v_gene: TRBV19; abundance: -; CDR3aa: CASSTSGFLLAKNIQYF; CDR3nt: TGTGCCAGTAGTACCTCCGGGTTCCTACTAGCCAAAAACATTCAGTACTTC
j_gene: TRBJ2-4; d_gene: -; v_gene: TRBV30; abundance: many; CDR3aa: CAWSHAGTRTHF; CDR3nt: TGTGCCTGGAGTCACGCCGGGACTCGAACACACTTC
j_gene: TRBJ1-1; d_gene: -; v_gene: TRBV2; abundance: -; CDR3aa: CASREGMRVDLNTEAFF; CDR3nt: TGTGCCAGCAGGGAGGGGATGAGGGTTGATCTGAACACTGAAGCTTTCTTT
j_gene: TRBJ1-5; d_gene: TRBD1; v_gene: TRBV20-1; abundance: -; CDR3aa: CSAATGQDQPQHF; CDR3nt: TGCAGTGCCGCGACAGGGCAGGATCAGCCCCAGCATTTT
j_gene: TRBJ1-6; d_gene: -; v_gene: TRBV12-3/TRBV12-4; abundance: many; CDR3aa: CASSGTVPNSPLHF; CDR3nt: TGTGCCAGCAGCGGGACGGTGCCGAATTCACCCCTCCACTTT
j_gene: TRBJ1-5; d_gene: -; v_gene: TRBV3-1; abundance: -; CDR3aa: CASSQGTENQPQHF; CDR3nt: TGTGCCAGCAGCCAAGGGACGGAGAATCAGCCCCAGCATTTT
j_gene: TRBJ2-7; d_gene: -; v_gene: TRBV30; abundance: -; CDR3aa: CAWRSGGDEQYF; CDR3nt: TGTGCCTGGAGATCCGGTGGTGACGAGCAGTACTTC
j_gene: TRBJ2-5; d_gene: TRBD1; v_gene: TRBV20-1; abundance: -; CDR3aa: CSAREGGRQGAFVGGRNQETQYF; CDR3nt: TGCAGTGCTAGAGAAGGAGGGAGACAGGGGGCTTTTGTGGGAGGACGAAACCAAGAGACCCAGTACTTC
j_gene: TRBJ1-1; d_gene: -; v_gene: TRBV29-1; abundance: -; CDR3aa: CSVTDGGWGTEAFF; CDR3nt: TGCAGCGTTACAGACGGGGGCTGGGGCACTGAAGCTTTCTTT
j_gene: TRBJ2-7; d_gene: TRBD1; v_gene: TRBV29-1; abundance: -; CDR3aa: CSVTGVYEQYF; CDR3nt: TGCAGCGTCACAGGGGTCTACGAGCAGTACTTC
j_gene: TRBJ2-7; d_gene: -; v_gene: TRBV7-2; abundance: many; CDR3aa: CASSRGHFSYEQYF; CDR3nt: TGTGCCAGCAGCCGCGGCCATTTCTCCTACGAGCAGTACTTC
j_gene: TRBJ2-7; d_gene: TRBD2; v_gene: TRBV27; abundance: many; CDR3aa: CASSWTSGSTYEQYF; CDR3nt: TGTGCCAGCAGTTGGACTAGCGGGAGTACGTACGAGCAGTACTTC
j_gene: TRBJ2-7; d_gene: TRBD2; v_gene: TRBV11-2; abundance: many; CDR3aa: CASSLAGTRRWYEQYF; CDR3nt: TGTGCCAGCAGCTTAGCCGGGACTAGGCGGTGGTACGAGCAGTACTTC
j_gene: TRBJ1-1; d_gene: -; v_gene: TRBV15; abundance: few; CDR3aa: CATSRAGGVEDTEAFF; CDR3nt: TGTGCCACCAGCAGAGCCGGGGGCGTGGAGGACACTGAAGCTTTCTTT
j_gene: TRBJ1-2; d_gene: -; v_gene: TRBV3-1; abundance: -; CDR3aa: CASSQNVAGINYGYTF; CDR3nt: TGTGCCAGCAGCCAAAATGTCGCCGGTATCAACTATGGCTACACCTTC
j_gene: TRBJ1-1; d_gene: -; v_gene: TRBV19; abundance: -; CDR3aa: CASSPYRGGYTEAFF; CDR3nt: TGTGCCAGTAGTCCCTACCGGGGCGGATACACTGAAGCTTTCTTT
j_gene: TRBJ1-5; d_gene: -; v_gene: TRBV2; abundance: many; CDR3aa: CASSEGTANQPQHF; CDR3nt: TGTGCCAGCAGTGAAGGGACAGCCAATCAGCCCCAGCATTTT
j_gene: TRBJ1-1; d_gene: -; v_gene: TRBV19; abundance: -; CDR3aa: CASRASTAVNTEAFF; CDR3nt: TGTGCCAGTAGGGCTTCGACAGCCGTGAACACTGAAGCTTTCTTT
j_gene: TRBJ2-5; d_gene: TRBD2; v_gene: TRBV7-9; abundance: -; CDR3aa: CASSLSSVLAGSETQYF; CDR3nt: TGTGCCAGCAGCTTAAGTTCGGTTTTAGCGGGTTCGGAGACCCAGTACTTC
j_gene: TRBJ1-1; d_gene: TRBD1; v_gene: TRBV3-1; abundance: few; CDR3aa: CASSLGQSQAFF; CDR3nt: TGTGCCAGCAGCCTGGGACAGTCTCAAGCTTTCTTT
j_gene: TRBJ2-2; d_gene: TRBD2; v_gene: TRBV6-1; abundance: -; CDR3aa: CASSEASGGGELFF; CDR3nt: TGTGCCAGCAGTGAAGCTAGCGGGGGCGGGGAGCTGTTTTTT
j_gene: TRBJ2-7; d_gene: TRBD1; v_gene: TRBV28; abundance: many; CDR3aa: CASSPSRDRAGQYF; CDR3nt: TGTGCCAGCAGTCCGTCCCGGGACAGGGCCGGGCAGTACTTC
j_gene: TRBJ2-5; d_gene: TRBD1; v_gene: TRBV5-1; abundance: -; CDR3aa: CASSLVPQGVGETQYF; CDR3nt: TGCGCCAGCAGCTTGGTCCCTCAGGGGGTCGGAGAGACCCAGTACTTC
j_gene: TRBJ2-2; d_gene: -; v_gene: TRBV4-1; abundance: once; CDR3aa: CASSQDQGQNTGELFF; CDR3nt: TGCGCCAGCAGCCAAGATCAAGGGCAGAACACCGGGGAGCTGTTTTTT
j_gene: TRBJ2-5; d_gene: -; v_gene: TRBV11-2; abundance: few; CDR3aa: CASSLDQGSSPQETQYF; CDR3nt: TGTGCCAGCAGCTTAGATCAGGGGTCCTCCCCCCAAGAGACCCAGTACTTC
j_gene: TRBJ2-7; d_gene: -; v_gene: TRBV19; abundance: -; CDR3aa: CASSQTGTGFSYEQYF; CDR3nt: TGTGCCAGTAGCCAAACCGGGACGGGGTTCTCCTACGAGCAGTACTTC
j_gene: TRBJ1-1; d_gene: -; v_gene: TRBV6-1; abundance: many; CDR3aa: CASSRGTNTEAFF; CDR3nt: TGTGCCAGCAGCCGAGGGACGAACACTGAAGCTTTCTTT
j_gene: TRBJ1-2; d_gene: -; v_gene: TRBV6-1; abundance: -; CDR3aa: CASLMGGYTF; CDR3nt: TGTGCCAGCCTAATGGGTGGCTACACCTTC
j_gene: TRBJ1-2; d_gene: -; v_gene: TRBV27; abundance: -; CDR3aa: CASSPRTGVHGYTF; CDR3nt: TGTGCCAGCAGCCCCCGGACGGGGGTCCATGGCTACACCTTC